The T cell receptor (beta chain) under discussion was sequenced for a study of T cells in Graves' hyperthyroidism and ophthalmopathy (dated by TCRdb to the late 2010s). Regarding the complete study: Peripheral blood was sampled at the time of initial diagnosis, prior to any treatment. A discovery cohort of roughly 100 patients, 43 with Graves' ophthalmopathy and 57 with stable Graves' hyperthyroidism, was used to find distinguishing TCR V-J signatures. An independent validation cohort of about 20 hyperthyroidism patients and approximately 17 patients who later progressed to ophthalmopathy tested prospective prediction of ophthalmopathy. The approximately 98 discovery patients were randomly divided into training and test sets at a 7:3 ratio. The study also compared thyroid tissue and blood T-cell repertoires from roughly six Graves' hyperthyroidism patients. After sampling, hyperthyroidism patients received methimazole starting at 30 mg daily, and ophthalmopathy patients received high-dose intravenous methylprednisolone. The paper describes TCR Vbeta CDR3 sequencing of fewer than 150 peripheral blood samples, made up of roughly 45 ophthalmopathy patients, around 78 hyperthyroidism patients and approximately 17 progressor patients.

Ophthalmopathy patients had moderately to severely active disease, with a Clinical Activity Score of 3 or more, a NOSPECS grade of 4 or more, and a disease duration of less than 3 months. Patients with uncontrolled infections, other autoimmune diseases, pregnancy or lactation were excluded. Diagnoses were based on clinical symptoms, serum thyroxine and TRAb, thyroid ultrasound and orbital computed tomography. PBMCs were separated from roughly 10 ml of fresh peripheral blood using Ficoll-Paque density gradient centrifugation. Trizol reagent was used to extract total RNA, and RNA quality was then checked on an Agilent 2100 Bioanalyzer. The TCR beta CDR3 regions were amplified from RNA transcripts. The first round of RT-PCR for the TCR CDR3 was performed with the HTBI primer set and the Qiagen OneStep RT-PCR kit. Libraries were constructed in a second round of multiplex PCR, after which size selection and purification were carried out. Paired-end sequencing of the libraries was performed with 100 bp reads on an Illumina HiSeq2000. On the study's bioinformatics: SOAPnuke was used to process the raw data, throwing out any read that contained adapters or uncalled bases, had a mean Phred below 15, or lacked an exact constant-primer or identifier match. COPE v1.2.5 was used to merge high-quality paired reads, and clonotypes were defined as unique nucleotide sequences. MiTCR v1.1 was used to align clonotypes to the IMGT TRBV, TRBD and TRBJ reference segments. Analysis was restricted to V-J combinations with a frequency above 0.0001, which covered roughly 99% of repertoires. A TCS score was defined as the ratio between F50 (clonal expansion) and ExV (chaos), using BLOSUM62-based TCRdist between CDR3 peptides within each V-J. Welch's t-statistics and random forest reduced 500 to 650 V-J features to 13, which were used in a naive Bayes classifier (R e1071). TCRdb ran its own pipeline on the public reads, namely fastp trimming at Q25 and MiXCR clone calling, and kept in-frame beta chains. Every distinct CDR3 protein forms one entry, paired with its most common genes and DNA. Here the V and J calls rest on TCRdb's processing, not on the authors' analysis. The table for this sample lists approximately 300,000 distinct CDR3 sequences; about a sixth of them were counted only once. The ten most abundant clones make up approximately 60% of the sample.

The germline ends are 19 bases apart after V is trimmed by 6 bases and J by 7 bases. The CDR3 goes from the cysteine to the phenylalanine over 14 residues. Only the CDR3 DNA stays, 42 bases, in frame from base 1. CDR1 and CDR2, per the germline V gene (reference sequence), are PRHDT and FYEKMQ. Overall study results and their limits: A 13 V-J signature model separated ophthalmopathy from stable hyperthyroidism, with approximately 87% sensitivity and approximately 81% specificity in cross-validation and 80%/75% in testing. No statistical method was used to set the sample size in advance, and investigators knew the group allocation. During validation, the model predicted progression to ophthalmopathy a median of about 6.3 months ahead of onset, with around 71% sensitivity and 72.22% specificity. Most expanded thyroid clonotypes (frequency above 0.001) were also detected in blood, a finding suggesting that blood repertoires may reflect thyroid immune responses.

This clonotype was recorded at least ten times. Its target antigen remains unknown. No much larger clone is present one base from it, and per-base qualities are unavailable. The rearrangement joined TRBV13 to TRBJ2-7, and perhaps TRBD1 as D gene, on 6 matching bases. The specimen sequenced was blood. The clonotype was recovered from a woman in her sixties with Graves' ophthalmopathy. The CDR3 reads as follows: CASRTTGSPWEQYF. In nucleotides, the sequence is TGTGCCAGCAGGACAACAGGGTCTCCGTGGGAGCAGTACTTC.